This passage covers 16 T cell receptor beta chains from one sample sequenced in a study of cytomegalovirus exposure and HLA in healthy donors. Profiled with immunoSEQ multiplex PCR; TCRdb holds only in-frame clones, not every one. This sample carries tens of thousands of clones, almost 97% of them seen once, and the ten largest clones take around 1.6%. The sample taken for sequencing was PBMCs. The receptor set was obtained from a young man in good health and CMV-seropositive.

The CDR3 DNA sequence: TGTGCCATCAGTGATCCGTTAAAACAGGAAAAACTGTTTTTT. It specifies CAISDPLKQEKLFF. The gene calls are TRBV10-3 and TRBJ1-4; D is unresolved. This CDR3 contains 14 residues. V was pared by 3 bases and J by 8 bases, with 13 bases between. Germline V gives CDR1 ENHRY, CDR2 SYGVKD.

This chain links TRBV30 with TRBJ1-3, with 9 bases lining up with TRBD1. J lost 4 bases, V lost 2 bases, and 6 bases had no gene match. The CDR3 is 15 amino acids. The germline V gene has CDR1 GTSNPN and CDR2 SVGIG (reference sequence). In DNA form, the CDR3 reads TGTGCCTGGAGTACGGGACAGGGATACGGAAACACCATATATTTT. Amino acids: CAWSTGQGYGNTIYF.

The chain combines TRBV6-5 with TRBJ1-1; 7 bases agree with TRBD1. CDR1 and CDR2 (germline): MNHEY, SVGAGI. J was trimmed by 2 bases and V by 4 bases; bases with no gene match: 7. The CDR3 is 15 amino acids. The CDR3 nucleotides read TGTGCCAGCAGTTTAGAAAACAGGGGTAACACTGAAGCTTTCTTT. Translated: CASSLENRGNTEAFF.

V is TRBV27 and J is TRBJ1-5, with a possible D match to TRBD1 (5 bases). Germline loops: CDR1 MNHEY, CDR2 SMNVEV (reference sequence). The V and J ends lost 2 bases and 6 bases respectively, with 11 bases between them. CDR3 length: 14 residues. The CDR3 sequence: CASSLKSGGQPQHF. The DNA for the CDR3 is TGTGCCAGCAGTTTAAAGTCGGGGGGTCAGCCCCAGCATTTT.

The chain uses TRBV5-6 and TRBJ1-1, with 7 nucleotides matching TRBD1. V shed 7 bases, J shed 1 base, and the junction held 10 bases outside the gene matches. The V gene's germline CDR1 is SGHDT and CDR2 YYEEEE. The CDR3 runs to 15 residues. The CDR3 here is CASGPLDRRNTEAFF. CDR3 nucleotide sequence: TGTGCCAGCGGCCCCTTGGACAGGAGGAACACTGAAGCTTTCTTT.

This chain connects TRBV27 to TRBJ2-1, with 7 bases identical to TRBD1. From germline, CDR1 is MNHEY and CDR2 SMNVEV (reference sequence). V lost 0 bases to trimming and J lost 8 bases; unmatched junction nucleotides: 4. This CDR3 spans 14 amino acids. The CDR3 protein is CASSLSWDSYEQFF. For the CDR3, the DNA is TGTGCCAGCAGTTTATCCTGGGACAGTTATGAGCAGTTCTTC.

The CDR3 sequence is CAWSVQGLTEAFF. CDR3 DNA: TGTGCCTGGAGTGTACAGGGGCTCACTGAAGCTTTCTTT. The rearrangement uses TRBV30 and TRBJ1-1, with TRBD1 identical over 7 bases. The J segment lost 4 bases and the V segment lost 0 bases, leaving 2 bases of the junction unmatched. From germline, CDR1 is GTSNPN and CDR2 SVGIG (reference sequence). The CDR3 has 13 amino acids.

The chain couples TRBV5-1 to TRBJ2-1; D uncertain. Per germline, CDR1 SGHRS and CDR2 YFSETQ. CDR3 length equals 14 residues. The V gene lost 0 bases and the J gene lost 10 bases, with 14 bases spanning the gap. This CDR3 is CASSLASVTNEQFF. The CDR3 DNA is TGCGCCAGCAGCTTGGCAAGTGTTACAAACGAGCAGTTCTTC.

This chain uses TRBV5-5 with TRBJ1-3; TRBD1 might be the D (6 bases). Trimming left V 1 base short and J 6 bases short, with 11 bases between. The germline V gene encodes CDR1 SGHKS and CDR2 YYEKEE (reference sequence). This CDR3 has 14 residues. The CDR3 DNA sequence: TGTGCCAGCAGCTTGCCAGGGGTGGAAAACACCATATATTTT. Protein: CASSLPGVENTIYF.

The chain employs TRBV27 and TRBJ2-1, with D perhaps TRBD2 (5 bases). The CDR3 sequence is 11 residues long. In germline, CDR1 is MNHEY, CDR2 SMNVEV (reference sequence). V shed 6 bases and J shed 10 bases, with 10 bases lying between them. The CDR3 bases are TGTGCCAGCAGCCCCGGGGTGGAGCAGTTCTTC. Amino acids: CASSPGVEQFF.

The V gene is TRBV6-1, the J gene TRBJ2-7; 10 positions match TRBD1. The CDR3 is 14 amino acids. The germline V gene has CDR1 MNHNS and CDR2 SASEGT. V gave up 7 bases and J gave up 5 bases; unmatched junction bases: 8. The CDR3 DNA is TGTGCCAGCAATAATCGGGACAGGGGTGACGAGCAGTACTTC. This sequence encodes CASNNRDRGDEQYF.

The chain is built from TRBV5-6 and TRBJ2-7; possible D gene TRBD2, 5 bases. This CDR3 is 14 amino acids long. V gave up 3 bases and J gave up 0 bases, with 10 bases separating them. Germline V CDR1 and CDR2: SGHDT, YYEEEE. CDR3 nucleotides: TGTGCCAGCAGCTCGACTGGGAGCTCCTACGAGCAGTACTTC. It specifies CASSSTGSSYEQYF.

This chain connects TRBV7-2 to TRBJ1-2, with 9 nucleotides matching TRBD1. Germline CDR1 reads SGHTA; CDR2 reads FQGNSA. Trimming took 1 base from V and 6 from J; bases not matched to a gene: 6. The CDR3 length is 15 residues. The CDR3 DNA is TGTGCCAGCAGCTTAGGGGACAGGGTGGGGGATGGCTACACCTTC. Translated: CASSLGDRVGDGYTF.

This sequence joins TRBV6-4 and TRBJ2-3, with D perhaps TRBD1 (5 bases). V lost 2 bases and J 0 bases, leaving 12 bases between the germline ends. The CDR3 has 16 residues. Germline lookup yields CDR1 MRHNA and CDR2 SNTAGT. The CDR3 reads CASSDQGRGSTDTQYF. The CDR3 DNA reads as TGTGCCAGCAGTGACCAGGGAAGGGGTAGCACAGATACGCAGTATTTT.

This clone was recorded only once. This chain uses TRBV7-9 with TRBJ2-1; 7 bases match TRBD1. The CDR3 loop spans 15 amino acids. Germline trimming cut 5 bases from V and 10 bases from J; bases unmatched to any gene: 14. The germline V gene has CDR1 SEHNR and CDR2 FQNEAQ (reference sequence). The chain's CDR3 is CASSLLGQAPLEQFF. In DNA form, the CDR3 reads TGTGCCAGCAGCCTCCTTGGACAGGCCCCTTTGGAGCAGTTCTTC.

CDR3 loop: CASSLERVAGANVLTF. The CDR3 DNA follows: TGTGCCAGCAGCTTAGAGAGGGTAGCTGGGGCCAACGTCCTGACTTTC. The rearrangement joins TRBV7-9 to TRBJ2-6; D might be TRBD2 (5 bases). CDR1 and CDR2 (germline): SEHNR, FQNEAQ (reference sequence). The CDR3 totals 16 residues. V gave up 1 base and J gave up 2 bases, with 9 bases separating them.